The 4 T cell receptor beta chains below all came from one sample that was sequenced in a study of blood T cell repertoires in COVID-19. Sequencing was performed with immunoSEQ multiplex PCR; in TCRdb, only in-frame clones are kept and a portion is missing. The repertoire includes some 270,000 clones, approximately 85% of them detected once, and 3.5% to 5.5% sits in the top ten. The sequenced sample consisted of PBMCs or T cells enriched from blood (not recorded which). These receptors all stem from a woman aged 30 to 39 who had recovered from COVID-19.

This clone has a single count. The CDR3 here is CSVEDIGGTSYEQYF. The CDR3 DNA follows: TGCAGCGTTGAAGATATCGGGGGGACTTCCTACGAGCAGTACTTC. V gene TRBV29-1 combines with J gene TRBJ2-7, with TRBD2 matching 7 bases. Trimming at V came to 0 bases and at J to 1 base, leaving 6 bases not matched to a gene. This CDR3 comprises 15 residues. The germline V gene encodes CDR1 SQVTM and CDR2 ANQGSEA.

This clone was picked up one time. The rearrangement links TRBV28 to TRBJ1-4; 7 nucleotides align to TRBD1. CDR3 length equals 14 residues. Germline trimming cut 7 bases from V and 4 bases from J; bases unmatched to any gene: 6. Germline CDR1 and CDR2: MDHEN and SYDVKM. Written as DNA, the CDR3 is TGTGCCAGCATCGGGGACAGATATAATGAAAAACTGTTTTTT. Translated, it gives CASIGDRYNEKLFF.

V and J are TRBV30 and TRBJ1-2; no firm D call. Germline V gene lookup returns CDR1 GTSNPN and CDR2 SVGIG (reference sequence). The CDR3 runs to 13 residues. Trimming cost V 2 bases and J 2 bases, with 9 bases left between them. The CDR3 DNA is TGTGCCTGGAGTCTTCCCTTAAACTATGGCTACACCTTC. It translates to CAWSLPLNYGYTF.

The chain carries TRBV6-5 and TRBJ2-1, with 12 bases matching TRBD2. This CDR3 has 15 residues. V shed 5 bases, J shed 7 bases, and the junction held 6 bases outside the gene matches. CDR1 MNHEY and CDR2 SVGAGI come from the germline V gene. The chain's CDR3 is CASSKLAGGNNEQFF. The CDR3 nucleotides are TGTGCCAGCAGTAAGCTAGCGGGAGGGAATAATGAGCAGTTCTTC.